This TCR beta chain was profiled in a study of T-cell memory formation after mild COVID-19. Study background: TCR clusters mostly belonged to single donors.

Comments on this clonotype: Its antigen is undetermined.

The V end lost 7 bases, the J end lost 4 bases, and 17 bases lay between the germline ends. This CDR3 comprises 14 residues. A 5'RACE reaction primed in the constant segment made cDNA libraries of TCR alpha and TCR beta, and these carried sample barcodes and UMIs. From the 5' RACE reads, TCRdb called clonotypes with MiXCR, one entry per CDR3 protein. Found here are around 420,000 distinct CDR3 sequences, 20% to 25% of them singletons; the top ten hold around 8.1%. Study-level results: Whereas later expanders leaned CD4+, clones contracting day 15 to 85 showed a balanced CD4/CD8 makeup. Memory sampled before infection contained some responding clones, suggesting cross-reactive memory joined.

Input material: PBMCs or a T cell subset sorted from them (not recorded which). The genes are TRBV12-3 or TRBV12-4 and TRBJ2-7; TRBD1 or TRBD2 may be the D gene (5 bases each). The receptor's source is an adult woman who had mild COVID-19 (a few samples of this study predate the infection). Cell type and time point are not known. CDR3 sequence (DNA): TGTGCCAGCATTTCTCCGGGACCAACGTACGAGCAGTACTTC. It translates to CASISPGPTYEQYF.